The 32 T cell receptor beta chains given below trace back to one sample, sequenced in a study of T cells in Graves' hyperthyroidism and ophthalmopathy. RNA transcripts were the template for amplifying TCR beta CDR3 regions. During a first-round RT-PCR of the TCR CDR3, the HTBI primer set was used. MiXCR, applied by TCRdb to the multiplex PCR reads, yields one record per CDR3 protein. The sample records 300,000 to 400,000 distinct CDR3 sequences, 15% to 20% being singletons. Sequencing was done on a sample of blood. Source of these receptors: a woman in her fifties or sixties with Graves' hyperthyroidism.

Concerning this clonotype itself: A much more abundant neighbour one base away suggests this may be a read error. The chain joins TRBV7-9 to TRBJ2-1; the match to TRBD2 covers 10 bases. Germline V gives CDR1 SEHNR, CDR2 FQNEAQ (reference sequence). This CDR3 has 16 amino acids. The junction had 6 bases not matched to a gene; V was cut back by 4 bases and J by 3 bases. The CDR3 DNA is TGTGCCAGCAGCTCAGGGGTAGCGGGGGGCTACAATGAGCAGTTCTTC. Protein sequence: CASSSGVAGGYNEQFF.

Comments on this clonotype: At one of its ends the junction is not consistent with the germline gene, which may arise from a read error. The chain employs TRBV7-3 and TRBJ2-3; TRBD1 agrees at 7 bases. The CDR3 has 15 amino acids. Germline CDR1 and CDR2: SGHTA and FQGTGA. CDR3 protein: CASNLRGQRTDTQYF. The DNA of the CDR3 is TGTGCCAGCAACTTACGGGGACAGCGCACAGATACGCAGTATTTT.

This clonotype was picked up many times. The chain is built from TRBV6-1 and TRBJ1-1; 10 nucleotides align to TRBD1. The V gene's germline CDR1 is MNHNS and CDR2 SASEGT. J lost 2 bases, V lost 3 bases, and 6 bases had no gene match. CDR3 length equals 16 residues. DNA for the CDR3: TGTGCCAGCAGTGAGGACAGGGGGGTTTTCAACACTGAAGCTTTCTTT. Its protein is CASSEDRGVFNTEAFF.

This clonotype was seen repeatedly, ten times or more. This chain links TRBV3-1 with TRBJ1-4; a weak D match, TRBD1 (6 bases). The CDR3 is 14 amino acids. The germline V and J ends were trimmed by 6 bases and 8 bases, with 16 bases remaining between them. Germline lookup yields CDR1 LGHDT and CDR2 YNNKEL (reference sequence). In DNA, the CDR3 is TGTGCCAGCAGTAGCGAGGGGGAGGAGGAAAAACTGTTTTTT. Its translation is CASSSEGEEEKLFF. The variable domain in full, completed from reference TRBV3-1 and TRBJ1-4, reads DTAVSQTPKYLVTQMGNDKSIKCEQNLGHDTMYWYKQDSKKFLKIMFSYNNKELIINETVPNRFSPKSPDKAHLNLHINSLELGDSAVYFCASSSEGEEEKLFFGSGTQLSVL.

The rearrangement links TRBV12-3 or TRBV12-4 to TRBJ1-2, with D perhaps TRBD1 (5 bases). Trimming left V 4 bases short and J 8 bases short, with 14 bases between. The CDR3 contains 13 residues. CDR3: CASSSGTAGGYTF. CDR3 sequence (DNA): TGTGCCAGCAGTTCTGGGACCGCGGGGGGCTACACCTTC.

The chain links TRBV6-2 or TRBV6-3 to TRBJ2-7; the match to TRBD1 covers 8 bases. The CDR3 runs 15 residues. The ends lost 6 bases at V and 2 bases at J; junction bases unmatched: 9. Germline CDR1 and CDR2: MNHEY and SVGEGT. The CDR3 DNA is TGTGCCAGCAGGAGGGGGACAGGCACCGCCTACGAGCAGTACGTC. Its translation: CASRRGTGTAYEQYV.

This clonotype was recorded many times. The CDR3 spells CAWSVRMNTEAFF. The CDR3 DNA is TGTGCCTGGAGTGTACGCATGAACACTGAAGCTTTCTTT. This sequence joins TRBV30 and TRBJ1-1; D unclear. V was clipped by 0 bases and J by 0 bases, with 5 bases between them. The germline V gene has CDR1 GTSNPN and CDR2 SVGIG (reference sequence). The CDR3 extends over 13 amino acids. Combining the CDR3 with reference TRBV30 and TRBJ1-1 gives the whole variable domain SQTIHQWPATLVQPVGSPLSLECTVEGTSNPNLYWYRQAAGRGLQLLFYSVGIGQISSEVPQNLSASRPQDRQFILSSKKLLLSDSGFYLCAWSVRMNTEAFFGQGTRLTVV.

The J gene is TRBJ2-5, the V gene TRBV5-1, with D possibly being TRBD2 (6 bases). The CDR3 is 14 residues long. Germline values: CDR1 SGHRS, CDR2 YFSETQ. Trimming took 5 bases from V and 4 from J, leaving 15 bases between them. For the CDR3, the DNA is TGCGCCAGCAGACTAACACGGGACTCAGAGACCCAGTACTTC. Translation gives CASRLTRDSETQYF.

This clonotype was detected many times. Written as DNA, the CDR3 is TGTGCCAGCAGTCCATTGGTCTTCGGGAGCTATGGCTACACCTTC. Translated, it gives CASSPLVFGSYGYTF. J is TRBJ1-2 and V is TRBV27; D remains ambiguous. Germline CDR1 MNHEY, CDR2 SMNVEV (reference sequence). V lost 5 bases and J lost 4, with 17 bases in between. The length of the CDR3 is 15 residues.

In its sample, this clonotype was seen many times. The chain uses TRBV30 and TRBJ1-5, with 7 positions matching TRBD1. CDR1 GTSNPN and CDR2 SVGIG come from the germline V gene (reference sequence). Trimming took 0 bases from V and 3 from J; bases not matched to a gene: 5. There are 15 residues in the CDR3. The CDR3 DNA reads TGTGCCTGGAGTGTACTCGGGACAGCCAATCAGCCCCAGCATTTT. It is translated as CAWSVLGTANQPQHF.

The table lists this clonotype with many counts. This sequence joins TRBV28 and TRBJ2-4, with 8 bases aligning to TRBD2. The germline CDR1 and CDR2 sequences are MDHEN and SYDVKM. The CDR3 consists of 14 residues. J was trimmed by 5 bases and V by 6 bases; bases with no gene match: 6. The CDR3 region has the DNA TGTGCCAGCAGGACTGGACTAGCTCAAAACATTCAGTACTTC. Its protein is CASRTGLAQNIQYF.

The chain has TRBV6-1 and TRBJ2-1, with no clear D. The ends were cut back, 7 bases at V and 2 bases at J, with 12 bases in the middle. Germline V gene sequence: CDR1 MNHNS, CDR2 SASEGT. The CDR3 extends over 14 amino acids. The CDR3 sequence: CASNERSAYNEQFF. The CDR3 DNA sequence: TGTGCCAGCAATGAGCGCTCGGCCTACAATGAGCAGTTCTTC.

CDR3 protein: CASSYSPGDTEAFF. The CDR3 DNA is TGTGCCAGCAGTTACTCGCCAGGGGACACTGAAGCTTTCTTT. The chain recombines TRBV6-6 with TRBJ1-1; tentatively, D is TRBD1 (6 bases). This CDR3 region has 14 residues. Per the germline V gene, CDR1 is MNHNY and CDR2 is SVGAGI (reference sequence). The V end lost 0 bases, the J end lost 3 bases, and 8 bases lay between the germline ends.

Ten or more counts support this clonotype. This rearrangement joins TRBV27 to TRBJ1-2; 7 nucleotides agree with TRBD1. CDR3 length: 14 amino acids. Germline-derived CDR1 and CDR2 are MNHEY and SMNVEV (reference sequence). The V segment lost 3 bases and the J segment 6 bases; nucleotides outside the gene matches: 7. CDR3 DNA sequence: TGTGCCAGCAGTTTGACGACAGGGTGGGATGGCTACACCTTC. Translating it yields CASSLTTGWDGYTF.

In its sample, this clonotype was seen many times. CDR3 sequence: CASSAGQSYTEAFF. DNA for the CDR3: TGTGCCAGCAGCGCAGGACAGTCCTACACTGAAGCTTTCTTT. This chain uses TRBV9 with TRBJ1-1; maybe TRBD1 (6 bases). The CDR3 consists of 14 residues. CDR1 SGDLS and CDR2 YYNGEE come from the germline V gene. The V end lost 3 bases, the J end lost 3 bases, and 12 bases lay between the germline ends.

This clonotype showed up many times. The rearrangement uses TRBV20-1 and TRBJ2-3; D not certain. CDR3 length equals 12 residues. CDR1 is DFQATT and CDR2 is SNEGSKA in the germline V gene (reference sequence). V lost 0 bases and J lost 6, with 7 bases in between. The CDR3 protein is CSAREARDTQYF. For the CDR3, the DNA is TGCAGTGCTAGAGAGGCCCGGGATACGCAGTATTTT.

This clonotype was seen at least ten times. The chain has TRBV28 and TRBJ2-1; D remains unclear. In germline, CDR1 is MDHEN, CDR2 SYDVKM. The length of the CDR3 is 13 residues. Trimming stripped 2 bases from V and 10 bases from J, with 12 bases between. The CDR3 reads CASSLVPAVEQFF. CDR3 bases: TGTGCCAGCAGTTTAGTTCCAGCCGTCGAGCAGTTCTTC.

This clonotype has a count of ten or more. The chain's CDR3 is CASRLTGTEYGYTF. The CDR3 nucleotides are TGTGCCAGCAGGTTGACCGGGACAGAATATGGCTACACCTTC. V and J are TRBV12-3 or TRBV12-4 and TRBJ1-2; 7 bases match TRBD1. The CDR3 sequence is 14 residues long. Losses at the gene ends were 6 bases for V and 5 bases for J; bases not matched to a gene: 9.

This sequence joins TRBV19 and TRBJ2-4, with D possibly being TRBD2 (5 bases). This CDR3 is built from 14 residues. Germline CDR1 and CDR2: LNHDA and SQIVND (reference sequence). Trimming removed 5 bases from V and 1 base from J, with 9 bases in between. CDR3 DNA: TGTGCCAGTAGTGATGGCGGGGCCAAAAACATTCAGTACTTC. This gives the protein CASSDGGAKNIQYF. The complete variable domain, with remaining parts taken from reference TRBV19 and TRBJ2-4, reads DGGITQSPKYLFRKEGQNVTLSCEQNLNHDAMYWYRQDPGQGLRLIYYSQIVNDFQKGDIAEGYSVSREKKESFPLTVTSAQKNPTAFYLCASSDGGAKNIQYFGAGTRLSVL.

This clonotype was counted at least ten times. This may be a read error, as it is one base from a much larger clone. The chain couples TRBV2 to TRBJ2-5, with D perhaps matching TRBD1 (6 bases). Per germline, CDR1 SNHLY and CDR2 FYNNEI. The CDR3 has 16 amino acids. The CDR3 sequence is CVSRNWGQGGIETQYF. CDR3 nucleotide sequence: TGTGTCAGCAGGAACTGGGGGCAGGGTGGTATAGAGACCCAGTACTTC.

This clonotype has ten or more counts. The genes are TRBV5-1 and TRBJ1-2; possibly TRBD1 for D (5 bases). The CDR3 extends over 15 amino acids. Germline V lookup: CDR1 SGHRS, CDR2 YFSETQ. With 1 base removed from V and 6 bases from J, the gap between germline ends came to 16 bases. The CDR3 DNA is TGCGCCAGCAGCTTGACCCCCAGGGAAGAGGATGGCTACACCTTC. Translation: CASSLTPREEDGYTF.

This clonotype was counted a few times. The rearrangement uses TRBV5-4 and TRBJ2-2; no firm D call. The CDR3 runs 14 residues. Trimming removed 2 bases from V and 2 bases from J, with 7 bases in between. Germline lookup yields CDR1 SGHNT and CDR2 YYREEE (reference sequence). CDR3 protein: CASSLVGNTGELFF. The CDR3 DNA follows: TGTGCCAGCAGCTTAGTAGGAAACACCGGGGAGCTGTTTTTT.

The sample holds a few counts of this clonotype. The gene calls are TRBV29-1 and TRBJ2-4; either TRBD1 or TRBD2 may fit D (5 bases each). V gave up 6 bases and J gave up 0 bases, with 12 bases separating them. The CDR3 contains 14 residues. From germline, CDR1 is SQVTM and CDR2 ANQGSEA. CDR3 nucleotide sequence: TGCAGCGTCACGGGACGTCTAGCCAAAAACATTCAGTACTTC. This translates into CSVTGRLAKNIQYF. The whole variable domain, filled in from reference TRBV29-1 and TRBJ2-4, reads SAVISQKPSRDICQRGTSLTIQCQVDSQVTMMFWYRQQPGQSLTLIATANQGSEATYESGFVIDKFPISRPNLTFSTLTVSNMSPEDSSIYLCSVTGRLAKNIQYFGAGTRLSVL.

In its sample, this clonotype was seen a few times. DNA of the CDR3: TGTGCCAGCAGTAGGGGCGGAGGTACGGGAAATGAGCAGTTCTTC. Encoded protein: CASSRGGGTGNEQFF. The gene calls are TRBV2 and TRBJ2-1, with D perhaps matching TRBD1 or TRBD2 (5 bases each). The germline V and J ends were trimmed by 5 bases and 7 bases, with 18 bases remaining between them. CDR1 SNHLY and CDR2 FYNNEI come from the germline V gene. The CDR3 sequence is 15 residues long.

This chain connects TRBV10-3 to TRBJ1-2; D unresolved. From germline, CDR1 is ENHRY and CDR2 SYGVKD. V gave up 8 bases and J gave up 5 bases, with 9 bases separating them. This CDR3 is 11 amino acids long. The CDR3 DNA is TGTGCCATCCCGGATGGATATGGCTACACCTTC. This encodes CAIPDGYGYTF.

Points on this clonotype: Being one base from a much bigger clone, this may be a read error. The chain links TRBV28 to TRBJ1-1; no clear D. Germline V gene lookup returns CDR1 MDHEN and CDR2 SYDVKM. The CDR3 runs to 12 residues. Trimming removed 3 bases at V and 6 bases at J, with 8 bases between. The CDR3 region is CASSLSVPEAFF. The CDR3 bases are TGTGCCAGCAGTTTGAGTGTGCCTGAAGCTTTCTTT.

This clonotype was counted a few times. The chain carries TRBV2 and TRBJ1-6, with no clear D. Germline lookup yields CDR1 SNHLY and CDR2 FYNNEI. Between the trimmed V and J ends, which lost 4 bases and 2 bases, there was a span of 9 bases. The CDR3 length is 15 residues. The chain's CDR3 is CASSVQPAYNSPLHF. In DNA form, the CDR3 reads TGTGCCAGCAGTGTCCAACCGGCCTATAATTCACCCCTCCACTTT. The full variable domain, its missing parts supplied by reference TRBV2 and TRBJ1-6, is EPEVTQTPSHQVTQMGQEVILRCVPISNHLYFYWYRQILGQKVEFLVSFYNNEISEKSEIFDDQFSVERPDGSNFTLKIRSTKLEDSAMYFCASSVQPAYNSPLHFGNGTRLTVT.

This chain joins TRBV9 and TRBJ2-2, with TRBD1 matching 9 bases. The germline V gene has CDR1 SGDLS and CDR2 YYNGEE. There are 15 residues in the CDR3. After removal of 4 bases from V and 6 bases from J, the junction contained 7 bases not matched to a gene. CDR3 in DNA: TGTGCCAGCAGCCCGCAGACAGGGGGATCCGGGGAGCTGTTTTTT. As protein: CASSPQTGGSGELFF.

This clonotype has just a few counts. The V call is TRBV13, the J call TRBJ1-4; unclear D gene. Germline V gene lookup returns CDR1 PRHDT and CDR2 FYEKMQ (reference sequence). The CDR3 is 13 amino acids. V gave up 1 base and J gave up 4 bases, with 4 bases separating them. The CDR3 region has the DNA TGTGCCAGCAGCTTAGCCAGTAATGAAAAACTGTTTTTT. Its protein is CASSLASNEKLFF.

This clonotype came up many times. The chain has TRBV10-2 and TRBJ2-3; D is undetermined. The V gene's germline CDR1 is WSHSY and CDR2 SAAADI. V was clipped by 7 bases and J by 2 bases, with 16 bases between them. This CDR3 region has 15 residues. CDR3 nucleotides: TGCGCCAGCATCCCCCAGGTTGACTCCACAGATACGCAGTATTTT. Amino acids: CASIPQVDSTDTQYF.

On this clonotype: A read error may produce the germline difference seen at one junction end. The chain recombines TRBV12-3 or TRBV12-4 with TRBJ2-1, with TRBD2 matching 11 bases. This CDR3 contains 14 residues. The CDR3 region has the DNA TGTGCCAGCAATTTAGCGGGGGGGGCGAGAGGGCAGTTCTTC. This translates into CASNLAGGARGQFF.

This clonotype has a handful of counts. V is TRBV10-3 and J is TRBJ1-4; 9 positions agree with TRBD1. The CDR3 is made up of 14 amino acids. Germline assignment: CDR1 ENHRY and CDR2 SYGVKD. The J segment lost 8 bases and the V segment lost 2 bases, leaving 3 bases of the junction unmatched. CDR3 residues: CAISEGTGLEKLFF. In DNA, the CDR3 is TGTGCCATCAGTGAGGGGACAGGGCTCGAAAAACTGTTTTTT.